The next 20 T cell receptor beta chains were all read from a single sample in a study of blood T cell repertoires in COVID-19. TCRdb's table, derived via immunoSEQ multiplex PCR, lists solely in-frame clones and lacks some. Altogether approximately 300,000 clones are present, about four fifths being singletons, with the ten largest covering 0.95% to 1.5%. Sequencing input: peripheral blood. The receptors stem from a woman between 45 and 65 years old with acute or convalescent COVID-19.

This sequence joins TRBV5-1 and TRBJ1-2; weak D call: TRBD1 (6 bases). Germline V gene data show CDR1 as SGHRS and CDR2 as YFSETQ. The CDR3 extends over 16 amino acids. With 0 bases removed from V and 2 bases from J, the gap between germline ends came to 14 bases. CDR3 in DNA: TGCGCCAGCAGCTTGGAGGGGGTGGGCAGCAACTATGGCTACACCTTC. It yields the protein CASSLEGVGSNYGYTF.

The chain carries TRBV7-3 and TRBJ2-1; D may be TRBD2 (6 bases). Germline values: CDR1 SGHTA, CDR2 FQGTGA. The V end lost 5 bases, the J end lost 8 bases, and 19 bases lay between the germline ends. This CDR3 is built from 15 residues. CDR3 in amino acids: CASSPYIGTLYEQFF. DNA of the CDR3: TGTGCCAGCAGCCCGTATATTGGGACTTTATATGAGCAGTTCTTC.

J is TRBJ2-7 and V is TRBV7-9; tentatively, D is TRBD2 (6 bases). The CDR3 has 17 residues. Germline assignment: CDR1 SEHNR and CDR2 FQNEAQ (reference sequence). Between the trimmed V and J ends, which lost 5 bases and 1 base, there was a span of 21 bases. CDR3 residues: CASSNATPDYYSYEQYF. The CDR3 DNA reads TGTGCCAGCAGCAATGCCACCCCGGACTATTATTCCTACGAGCAGTACTTC.

The chain is built from TRBV5-1 and TRBJ2-7; 8 nucleotides agree with TRBD2. CDR3 length: 17 amino acids. Trimming took 2 bases from V and 3 from J; bases not matched to a gene: 13. Germline values: CDR1 SGHRS, CDR2 YFSETQ. CDR3 protein: CASSFDTPGTRGYEQYF. As DNA, the CDR3 is TGCGCCAGCAGCTTTGATACTCCCGGGACTAGAGGCTACGAGCAGTACTTC.

This clone appeared a single time. The chain has TRBV29-1 and TRBJ1-1; a weak D match, TRBD1 (5 bases). The CDR3 totals 12 residues. V lost 3 bases, J lost 5 bases, and 10 bases lay in between. Germline V gene lookup returns CDR1 SQVTM and CDR2 ANQGSEA. In DNA, the CDR3 is TGCAGCGTTGACGGGGGTGAGACTGAAGCTTTCTTT. Translation: CSVDGGETEAFF.

The chain has TRBV3-1 (or the pseudogene TRBV3-2) and TRBJ2-1; D unresolved. This CDR3 region has 11 residues. Trimming pared 1 base from V and 9 bases from J, leaving 4 bases between. Germline V gene data show CDR1 as LGHDT and CDR2 as YNNKEL (reference sequence). The CDR3 DNA reads TGTGCCAGCAGCCAAGCTATTGAGCAGTTCTTC. Protein product: CASSQAIEQFF.

The chain combines TRBV10-2 with TRBJ1-5, with 9 bases matching TRBD1. The ends lost 6 bases at V and 5 bases at J; junction bases unmatched: 14. The CDR3 totals 17 residues. Germline assignment: CDR1 WSHSY and CDR2 SAAADI. CDR3 in DNA: TGCGCCAGCAGCGATCCGGGACAGGGCTTTAGAGATCAGCCCCAGCATTTT. It translates to CASSDPGQGFRDQPQHF.

The chain recombines TRBV29-1 with TRBJ2-5; 7 bases align to TRBD2. The CDR3 is 12 amino acids. V shed 5 bases and J 4 bases; nucleotides not matched to a gene: 4. Per germline, CDR1 SQVTM and CDR2 ANQGSEA. Written as DNA, the CDR3 is TGCAGCGTTCGCCGGGAGGTAGAGACCCAGTACTTC. Its translation is CSVRREVETQYF.

This chain uses TRBV28 with TRBJ1-2; the D gene is possibly TRBD1 (5 bases). This CDR3 comprises 13 residues. V shed 6 bases and J shed 5 bases, with 13 bases lying between them. Germline V lookup: CDR1 MDHEN, CDR2 SYDVKM. The CDR3 reads CASSQRTSYGYTF. The DNA of the CDR3 is TGTGCCAGCAGCCAAAGGACAAGTTATGGCTACACCTTC.

This clone showed up just once. CDR3 nucleotides: TGTGCCAGCAGTTCCAGCTCTAGCGGGGGGGCCTACGAGCAGTACGTC. Residues: CASSSSSSGGAYEQYV. The chain links TRBV6-2 or TRBV6-3 to TRBJ2-7, with 12 positions matching TRBD2. This CDR3 contains 16 residues. The V gene's germline CDR1 is MNHEY and CDR2 SVGEGT. V lost 4 bases to trimming and J lost 2 bases; unmatched junction nucleotides: 6.

The rearrangement joins TRBV2 to TRBJ1-2; the D is unclear. The germline CDR1 and CDR2 sequences are SNHLY and FYNNEI. The CDR3 extends over 13 amino acids. Trimming pared 3 bases from V and 4 bases from J, leaving 9 bases between. CDR3 in DNA: TGTGCCAGCAGTGAGAAAACAGTCTATGGCTACACCTTC. This encodes CASSEKTVYGYTF.

This clone was counted once. The chain carries TRBV3-1 (or the pseudogene TRBV3-2) and TRBJ2-1, with 9 bases that match TRBD1. CDR1 is LGHDT and CDR2 is YNNKEL in the germline V gene (reference sequence). The CDR3 consists of 18 residues. With V trimmed by 4 bases and J by 7 bases, 17 bases remained unmatched. The CDR3: CASSPPRGKGQGGNEQFF. CDR3 bases: TGTGCCAGCAGCCCCCCCCGGGGGAAGGGACAGGGCGGGAATGAGCAGTTCTTC.

The V and J genes are TRBV2 and TRBJ1-5; no reliable D call. The CDR3 contains 14 residues. Germline CDR1 SNHLY, CDR2 FYNNEI. Trimming pared 2 bases from V and 4 bases from J, leaving 9 bases between. CDR3 sequence reads: CASSEFERNQPQHF. The CDR3 region has the DNA TGTGCCAGCAGTGAATTTGAGCGTAATCAGCCCCAGCATTTT.

This clone was detected ten times or more. The J gene is TRBJ1-1, the V gene TRBV3-1 (or the pseudogene TRBV3-2); TRBD1 is a possible D gene (5 bases). V was trimmed by 2 bases and J by 6 bases, leaving 10 bases between them. CDR1 LGHDT and CDR2 YNNKEL come from the germline V gene (reference sequence). This CDR3 contains 13 residues. CDR3 sequence: CASSQFVGAEAFF. The CDR3 region has the DNA TGTGCCAGCAGCCAATTCGTAGGGGCTGAAGCTTTCTTT.

The chain is built from TRBV14 and TRBJ1-1; tentative D call: TRBD1 (6 bases). This CDR3 has 15 amino acids. Germline V gene data show CDR1 as SGHDN and CDR2 as FVKESK. V was shortened by 3 bases and J by 3 bases, with 14 bases between the two germline ends. The CDR3 coding sequence is TGTGCCAGCAGCCACCAGGAAGGGACATACACTGAAGCTTTCTTT. This translates into CASSHQEGTYTEAFF. Drawing the rest from reference TRBV14 and TRBJ1-1, the complete variable domain is EAGVTQFPSHSVIEKGQTVTLRCDPISGHDNLYWYRRVMGKEIKFLLHFVKESKQDESGMPNNRFLAERTGGTYSTLKVQPAELEDSGVYFCASSHQEGTYTEAFFGQGTRLTVV.

The chain joins TRBV5-6 to TRBJ2-3, with 10 bases matching TRBD2. V shed 6 bases and J 1 base; nucleotides not matched to a gene: 8. The CDR3 sequence is 16 residues long. In germline, CDR1 is SGHDT, CDR2 YYEEEE. The CDR3, as DNA: TGTGCCAGCACGACGTCCGGGACTAGCGGCACAGATACGCAGTATTTT. Its translation is CASTTSGTSGTDTQYF.

CDR3 DNA sequence: TGTGCCAGCAGCTTAGTATCGCTAGGGGCGAAAAACACTGAAGCTTTCTTT. Translated: CASSLVSLGAKNTEAFF. The chain employs TRBV11-2 and TRBJ1-1; maybe TRBD1 (5 bases). CDR1 SGHAT and CDR2 FQNNGV come from the germline V gene. The CDR3 is 17 residues long. V lost 1 base and J 2 bases, leaving 17 bases between the germline ends.

The gene calls are TRBV6-2 or TRBV6-3 and TRBJ1-6, with D tentatively TRBD1 (6 bases). The CDR3 is 13 amino acids. V gave up 6 bases and J gave up 14 bases, with 17 bases separating them. Germline CDR1 reads MNHEY; CDR2 reads SVGEGT. DNA for the CDR3: TGTGCCAGCAGCACCGGGACAATCCGAACCCTCCACTTT. Its protein is CASSTGTIRTLHF.

V gene TRBV1 combines with J gene TRBJ2-2; the DNA was not compared with TRBD2, the D call given in the table. TRBV1 is annotated as a pseudogene. This CDR3 has 14 residues. CDR3 in DNA: TGCACCAGCAGCCAAGCGGGGTTAACCGGGGAGCTGTTTTTT. This sequence encodes CTSSQAGLTGELFF.

V usage is TRBV12-5 and J usage is TRBJ1-5; 7 bases line up with TRBD1. Germline trimming cut 6 bases from V and 6 bases from J; bases unmatched to any gene: 5. CDR3 length equals 13 residues. The germline gives CDR1 LGHNT, CDR2 FRNRAP. This CDR3 reads CASGLSGGQPQHF. In DNA form, the CDR3 reads TGTGCTAGTGGATTGTCAGGGGGTCAGCCCCAGCATTTT.